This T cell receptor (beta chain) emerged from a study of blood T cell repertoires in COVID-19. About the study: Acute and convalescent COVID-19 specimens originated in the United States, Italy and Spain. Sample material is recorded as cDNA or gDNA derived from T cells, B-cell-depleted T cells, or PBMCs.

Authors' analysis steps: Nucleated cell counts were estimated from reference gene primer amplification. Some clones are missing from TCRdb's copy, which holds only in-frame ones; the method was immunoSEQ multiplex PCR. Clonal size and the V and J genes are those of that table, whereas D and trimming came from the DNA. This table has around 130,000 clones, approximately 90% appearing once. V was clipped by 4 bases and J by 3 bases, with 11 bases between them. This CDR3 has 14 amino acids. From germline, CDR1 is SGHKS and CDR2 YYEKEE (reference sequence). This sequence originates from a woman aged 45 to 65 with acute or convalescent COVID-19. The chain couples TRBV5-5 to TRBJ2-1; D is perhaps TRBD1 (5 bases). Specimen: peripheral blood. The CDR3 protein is CASSGRGLYNEQFF. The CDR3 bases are TGTGCCAGCAGCGGTAGGGGTCTCTACAATGAGCAGTTCTTC.